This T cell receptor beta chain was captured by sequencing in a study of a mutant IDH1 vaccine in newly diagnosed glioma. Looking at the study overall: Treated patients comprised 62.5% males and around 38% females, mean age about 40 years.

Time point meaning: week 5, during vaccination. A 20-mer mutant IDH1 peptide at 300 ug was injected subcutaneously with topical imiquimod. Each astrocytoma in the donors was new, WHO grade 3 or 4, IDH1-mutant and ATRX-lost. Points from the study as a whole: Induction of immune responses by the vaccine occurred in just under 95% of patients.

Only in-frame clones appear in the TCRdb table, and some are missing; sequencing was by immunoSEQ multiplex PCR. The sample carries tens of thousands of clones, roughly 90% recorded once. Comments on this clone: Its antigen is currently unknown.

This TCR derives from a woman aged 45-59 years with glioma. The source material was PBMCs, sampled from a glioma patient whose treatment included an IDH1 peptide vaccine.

This CDR3 reads CASSPRGQGRPQHF. The CDR3 nucleotides read TGTGCCAGCAGCCCGAGGGGGCAGGGAAGACCCCAGCATTTT. This rearrangement joins TRBV28 to TRBJ1-5; TRBD1 matches 7 bases. V lost 6 bases, J lost 10 bases, and 12 bases stayed unmatched. The CDR3 runs to 14 residues. Germline CDR1 and CDR2: MDHEN and SYDVKM.